Listed below are T cell receptor beta chains from one sample, sequenced in a study of monozygotic twins with inflammatory bowel disease. Reprocessing the 5' RACE reads, TCRdb reports a single entry for every CDR3 protein and omits DNA. The sample spans over 150,000 distinct CDR3 sequences; the ten largest clones claim 2.4%. Sequencing was carried out using blood. Every receptor here comes from a human donor with ulcerative colitis or Crohn's disease, or a healthy co-twin of an affected twin (not recorded which). Both conserved end residues are part of each CDR3. Fields, in order: V gene, J gene, CDR3 protein.

V: TRBV5-1; J: TRBJ2-7; CDR3: CASSPAERNLRDEQYF
V: TRBV6-2/TRBV6-3; J: TRBJ2-4; CDR3: CASSYYPGGRGDIQYF
V: TRBV28; J: TRBJ2-1; CDR3: CVSRPSVSSYNEQFF
V: TRBV29-1; J: TRBJ1-1; CDR3: CSVEDRGNTEAFF
V: TRBV28; J: TRBJ2-5; CDR3: CASSRGQAAGETQYF
V: TRBV9; J: TRBJ2-1; CDR3: CASSTDAGNEQFF
V: TRBV14; J: TRBJ2-1; CDR3: CASSQAVENEQFF
V: TRBV5-5; J: TRBJ2-2; CDR3: CASSLLGGENTGELFF
V: TRBV7-3; J: TRBJ2-6; CDR3: CASSPRVSSGANVLTF
V: TRBV5-1; J: TRBJ1-1; CDR3: CASSFLPGQGPNTEAFF
V: TRBV20-1; J: TRBJ1-6; CDR3: CSARDFRVSISPLHF
V: TRBV12-3/TRBV12-4; J: TRBJ2-1; CDR3: CAAGRGLGEQFF
V: TRBV28; J: TRBJ2-2; CDR3: CASSFRTEQVLTGELFF
V: TRBV18; J: TRBJ2-2; CDR3: CASSPYRDSLNTGELFF
V: TRBV3-1; J: TRBJ1-1; CDR3: CASSHRGGSGEAFF
V: TRBV6-2/TRBV6-3; J: TRBJ1-6; CDR3: CASSDTGPTSSYNSPLHF
V: TRBV28; J: TRBJ1-4; CDR3: CASSLFDSYEKLFF
V: TRBV5-4; J: TRBJ2-3; CDR3: CASSLMGDSTDTQYF
V: TRBV12-3/TRBV12-4; J: TRBJ2-1; CDR3: CASSFRTAREEQFF
V: TRBV28; J: TRBJ1-2; CDR3: CASSSQYEGYTF
V: TRBV28; J: TRBJ1-1; CDR3: CASSLGQAPWAFF
V: TRBV12-3/TRBV12-4; J: TRBJ2-7; CDR3: CASSSPPYEQYF
V: TRBV20-1; J: TRBJ2-7; CDR3: CSARAATLHYEQYF
V: TRBV27; J: TRBJ2-1; CDR3: CASRKQAGVTYNEQFF
V: TRBV4-1; J: TRBJ2-7; CDR3: CASSQDRGDLSYEQYF
V: TRBV3-1; J: TRBJ1-1; CDR3: CASSQDRNPKNTEAFF
V: TRBV20-1; J: TRBJ2-7; CDR3: CSARLTGTVYEQYF
V: TRBV20-1; J: TRBJ2-6; CDR3: CSAIGRRGAGGANVLTF
V: TRBV11-2; J: TRBJ2-3; CDR3: CASSSTTASTDTQYF
V: TRBV6-5; J: TRBJ1-6; CDR3: CASSYGHGNNSPLHF
V: TRBV9; J: TRBJ2-2; CDR3: CASSTGDPNTGELFF
V: TRBV19; J: TRBJ1-5; CDR3: CASDSGTGDLHSNQPQHF
V: TRBV11-3; J: TRBJ1-1; CDR3: CASSLGKGEAFF
V: TRBV7-9; J: TRBJ1-3; CDR3: CASSPKDAGNTIYF
V: TRBV7-2; J: TRBJ1-1; CDR3: CASSLIDRVEYTEAFF
V: TRBV6-1; J: TRBJ2-1; CDR3: CASSDAPAFGEQFF
V: TRBV5-1; J: TRBJ1-1; CDR3: CASSIQQGNTEAFF
V: TRBV15; J: TRBJ2-2; CDR3: CATRRDFNTGELFF
V: TRBV19; J: TRBJ2-1; CDR3: CASTPQTGTGVNEQFF
V: TRBV27; J: TRBJ2-1; CDR3: CASSLIWTSGYNEQFF
V: TRBV6-1; J: TRBJ2-1; CDR3: CASSEFKGTEPRDEQFF
V: TRBV21-1; J: TRBJ2-1; CDR3: CASSRPGVTGVYNEQFF
V: TRBV12-3/TRBV12-4; J: TRBJ2-7; CDR3: CASSLGQAPYEQYF
V: TRBV5-4; J: TRBJ2-1; CDR3: CASSPEPGLVGEQFF
V: TRBV24-1; J: TRBJ2-7; CDR3: CATSQGPIYEQYF
V: TRBV19; J: TRBJ1-1; CDR3: CATRGQKGRRWDTEAFF
V: TRBV4-1; J: TRBJ2-5; CDR3: CASSQDVAGPQETQYF
V: TRBV4-3; J: TRBJ1-2; CDR3: CASSHRAGQGYGYTF
V: TRBV6-2/TRBV6-3; J: TRBJ1-4; CDR3: CATRGTANEKLFF
V: TRBV20-1; J: TRBJ1-4; CDR3: CSATTGERGEKLFF